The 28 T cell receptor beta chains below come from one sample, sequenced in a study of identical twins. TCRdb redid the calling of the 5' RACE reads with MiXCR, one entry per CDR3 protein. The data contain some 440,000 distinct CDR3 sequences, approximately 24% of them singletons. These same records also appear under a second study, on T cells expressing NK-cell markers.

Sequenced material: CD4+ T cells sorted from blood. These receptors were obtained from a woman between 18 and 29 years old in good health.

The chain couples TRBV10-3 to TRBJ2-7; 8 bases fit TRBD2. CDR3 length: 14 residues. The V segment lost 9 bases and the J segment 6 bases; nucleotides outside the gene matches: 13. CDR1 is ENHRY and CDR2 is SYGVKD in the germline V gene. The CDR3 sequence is CAMSEIAGSGEQYF. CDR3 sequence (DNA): TGTGCCATGTCAGAGATAGCGGGGAGTGGCGAGCAGTACTTC.

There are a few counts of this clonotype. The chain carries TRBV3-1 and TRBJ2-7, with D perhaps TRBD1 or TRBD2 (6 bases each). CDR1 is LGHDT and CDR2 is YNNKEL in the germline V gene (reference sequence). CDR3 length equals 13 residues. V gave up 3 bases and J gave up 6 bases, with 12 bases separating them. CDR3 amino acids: CASSQAGGLEQYF. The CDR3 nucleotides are TGTGCCAGCAGCCAGGCCGGGGGCCTCGAGCAGTACTTC.

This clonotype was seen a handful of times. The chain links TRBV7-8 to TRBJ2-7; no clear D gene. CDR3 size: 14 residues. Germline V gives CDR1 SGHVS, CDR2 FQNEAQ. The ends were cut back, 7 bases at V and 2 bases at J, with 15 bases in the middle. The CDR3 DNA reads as TGTGCCAGCAAATACCGCGTAGAGGCCTACGAGCAGTACTTC. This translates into CASKYRVEAYEQYF.

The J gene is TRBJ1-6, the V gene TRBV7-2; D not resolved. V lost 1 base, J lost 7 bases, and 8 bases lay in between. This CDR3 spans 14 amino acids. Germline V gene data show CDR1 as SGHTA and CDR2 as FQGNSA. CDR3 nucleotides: TGTGCCAGCAGCTTAGTGATCAGGAATTCACCCCTCCACTTT. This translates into CASSLVIRNSPLHF. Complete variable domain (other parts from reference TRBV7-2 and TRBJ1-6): GAGVSQSPSNKVTEKGKDVELRCDPISGHTALYWYRQSLGQGLEFLIYFQGNSAPDKSGLPSDRFSAERTGGSVSTLTIQRTQQEDSAVYLCASSLVIRNSPLHFGNGTRLTVT.

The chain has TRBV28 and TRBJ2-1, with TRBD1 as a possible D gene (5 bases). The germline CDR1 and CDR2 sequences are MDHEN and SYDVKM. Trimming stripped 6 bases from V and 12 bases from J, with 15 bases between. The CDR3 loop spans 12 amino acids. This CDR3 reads CASRPPGWGQFF. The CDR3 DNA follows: TGTGCCAGCAGGCCACCAGGGTGGGGGCAGTTCTTC.

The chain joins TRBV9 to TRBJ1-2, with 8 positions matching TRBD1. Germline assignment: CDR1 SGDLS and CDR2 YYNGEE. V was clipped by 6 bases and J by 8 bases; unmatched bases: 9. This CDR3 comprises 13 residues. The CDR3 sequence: CASTQDRAGGYTF. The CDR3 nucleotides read TGTGCCAGCACCCAGGACAGGGCTGGCGGCTACACCTTC.

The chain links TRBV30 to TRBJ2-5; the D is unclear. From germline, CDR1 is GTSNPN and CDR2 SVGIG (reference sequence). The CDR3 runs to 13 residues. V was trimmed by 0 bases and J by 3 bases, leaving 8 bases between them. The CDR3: CAWSVRTEETQYF. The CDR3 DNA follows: TGTGCCTGGAGTGTGCGAACCGAAGAGACCCAGTACTTC.

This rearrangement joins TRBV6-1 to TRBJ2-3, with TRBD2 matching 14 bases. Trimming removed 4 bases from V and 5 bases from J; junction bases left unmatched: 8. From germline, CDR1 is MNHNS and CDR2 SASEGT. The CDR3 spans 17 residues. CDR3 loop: CASSGGGLAGGEDTQYF. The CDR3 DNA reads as TGTGCCAGCAGTGGGGGAGGACTAGCGGGAGGAGAAGATACGCAGTATTTT.

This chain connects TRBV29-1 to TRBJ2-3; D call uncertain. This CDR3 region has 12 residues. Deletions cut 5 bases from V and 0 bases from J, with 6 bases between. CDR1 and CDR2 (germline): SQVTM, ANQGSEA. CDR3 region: CSVKRSTDTQYF. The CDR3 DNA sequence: TGCAGCGTTAAGAGGAGCACAGATACGCAGTATTTT.

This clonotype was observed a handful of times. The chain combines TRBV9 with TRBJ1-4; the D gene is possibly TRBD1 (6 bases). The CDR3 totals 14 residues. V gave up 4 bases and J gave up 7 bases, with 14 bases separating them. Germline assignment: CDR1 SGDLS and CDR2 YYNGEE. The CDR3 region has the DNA TGTGCCAGCAGCACCACAGGGAGGGGTGAAAAACTGTTTTTT. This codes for CASSTTGRGEKLFF.

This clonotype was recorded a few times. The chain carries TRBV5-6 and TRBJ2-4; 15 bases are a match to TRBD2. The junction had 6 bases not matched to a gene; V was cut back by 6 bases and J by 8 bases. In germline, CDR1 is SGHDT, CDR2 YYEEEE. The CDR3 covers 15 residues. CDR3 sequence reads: CASTGLAGGGDIQYF. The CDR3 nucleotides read TGTGCCAGCACCGGACTAGCGGGAGGGGGAGACATTCAGTACTTC.

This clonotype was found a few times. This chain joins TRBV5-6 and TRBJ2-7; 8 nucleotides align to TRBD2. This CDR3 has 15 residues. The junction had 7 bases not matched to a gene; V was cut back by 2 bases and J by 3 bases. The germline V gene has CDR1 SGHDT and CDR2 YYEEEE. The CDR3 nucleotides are TGTGCCAGCAGCTTTTGGAGCGGGAGTCACTACGAGCAGTACTTC. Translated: CASSFWSGSHYEQYF.

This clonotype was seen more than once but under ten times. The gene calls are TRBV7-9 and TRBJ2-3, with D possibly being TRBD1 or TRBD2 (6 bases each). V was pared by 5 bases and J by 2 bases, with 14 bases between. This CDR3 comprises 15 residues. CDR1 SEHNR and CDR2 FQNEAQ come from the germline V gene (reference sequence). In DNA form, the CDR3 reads TGTGCCAGCAGCGTGAGGGGGGACCTCACAGATACGCAGTATTTT. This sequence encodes CASSVRGDLTDTQYF.

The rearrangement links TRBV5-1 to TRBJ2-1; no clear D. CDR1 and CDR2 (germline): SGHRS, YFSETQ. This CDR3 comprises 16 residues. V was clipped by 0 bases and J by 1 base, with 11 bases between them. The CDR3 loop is CASSLVRPRSYNEQFF. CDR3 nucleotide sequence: TGCGCCAGCAGCTTGGTGCGGCCGCGGTCCTACAATGAGCAGTTCTTC. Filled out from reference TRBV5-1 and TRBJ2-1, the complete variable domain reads KAGVTQTPRYLIKTRGQQVTLSCSPISGHRSVSWYQQTPGQGLQFLFEYFSETQRNKGNFPGRFSGRQFSNSRSEMNVSTLELGDSALYLCASSLVRPRSYNEQFFGPGTRLTVL.

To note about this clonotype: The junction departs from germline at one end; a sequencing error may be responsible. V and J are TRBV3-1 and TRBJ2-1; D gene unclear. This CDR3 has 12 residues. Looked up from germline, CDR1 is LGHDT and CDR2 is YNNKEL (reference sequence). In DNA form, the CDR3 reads TGTGCCAGCAGCCTCGTACCCGGGCGCGTGATCTTC. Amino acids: CASSLVPGRVIF.

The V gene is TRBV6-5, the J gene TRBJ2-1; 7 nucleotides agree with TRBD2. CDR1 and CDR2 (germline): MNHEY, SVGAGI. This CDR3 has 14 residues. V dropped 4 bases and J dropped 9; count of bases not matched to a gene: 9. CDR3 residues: CASSFLGLGGEQFF. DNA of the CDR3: TGTGCCAGCAGTTTTCTCGGACTAGGCGGTGAGCAGTTCTTC.

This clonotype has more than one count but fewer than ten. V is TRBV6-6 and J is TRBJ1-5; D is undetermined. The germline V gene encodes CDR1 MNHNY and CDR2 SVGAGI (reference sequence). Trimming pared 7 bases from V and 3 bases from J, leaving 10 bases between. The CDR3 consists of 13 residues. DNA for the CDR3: TGTGCCAGCACCCCCCAGGTCAATCAGCCCCAGCATTTT. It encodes CASTPQVNQPQHF.

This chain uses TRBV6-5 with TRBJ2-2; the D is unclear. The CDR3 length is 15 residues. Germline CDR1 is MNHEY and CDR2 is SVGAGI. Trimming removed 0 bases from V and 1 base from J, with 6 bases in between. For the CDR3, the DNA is TGTGCCAGCAGTTACTCTGGCCGGAACACCGGGGAGCTGTTTTTT. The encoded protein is CASSYSGRNTGELFF.

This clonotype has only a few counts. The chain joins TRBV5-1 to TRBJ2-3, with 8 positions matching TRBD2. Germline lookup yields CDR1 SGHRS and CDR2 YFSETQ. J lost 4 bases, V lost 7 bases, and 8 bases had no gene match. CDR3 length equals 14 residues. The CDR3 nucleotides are TGCGCCAGCCAGGAGCGGGGGTCAGCAGATACGCAGTATTTT. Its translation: CASQERGSADTQYF.

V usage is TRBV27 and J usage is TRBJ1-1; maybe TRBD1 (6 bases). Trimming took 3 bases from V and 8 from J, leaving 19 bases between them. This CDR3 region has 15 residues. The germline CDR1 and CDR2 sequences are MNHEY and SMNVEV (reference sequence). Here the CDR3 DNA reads TGTGCCAGCAGTTTTGGGGGGCTGGGGATCGGAGAAGCTTTCTTT. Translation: CASSFGGLGIGEAFF.

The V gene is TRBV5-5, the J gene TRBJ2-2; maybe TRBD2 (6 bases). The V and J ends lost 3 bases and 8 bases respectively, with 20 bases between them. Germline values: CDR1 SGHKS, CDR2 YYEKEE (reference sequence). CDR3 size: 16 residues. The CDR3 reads CASSSGNRDSEGELFF. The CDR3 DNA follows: TGTGCCAGCAGCTCAGGAAACCGGGACTCCGAGGGGGAGCTGTTTTTT.

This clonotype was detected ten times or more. The CDR3 spells CASSFSGVSTDTQYF. The CDR3 DNA reads as TGCGCCAGCAGCTTTAGCGGGGTTAGCACAGATACGCAGTATTTT. The chain uses TRBV5-1 and TRBJ2-3, with 8 bases identical to TRBD2. Germline lookup yields CDR1 SGHRS and CDR2 YFSETQ. The CDR3 has 15 residues. J gave up 0 bases and V 2 bases, and 2 bases lay outside the gene matches.

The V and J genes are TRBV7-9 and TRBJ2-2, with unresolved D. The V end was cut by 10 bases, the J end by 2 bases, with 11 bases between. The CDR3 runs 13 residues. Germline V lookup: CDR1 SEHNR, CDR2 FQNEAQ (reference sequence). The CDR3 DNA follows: TGTGCCATCCTGGGGAAAAACACCGGGGAGCTGTTTTTT. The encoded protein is CAILGKNTGELFF.

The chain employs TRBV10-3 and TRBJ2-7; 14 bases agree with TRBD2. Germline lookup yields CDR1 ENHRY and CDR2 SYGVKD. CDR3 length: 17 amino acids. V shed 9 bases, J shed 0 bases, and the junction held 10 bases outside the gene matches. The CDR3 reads CAIKPGLAGATSYEQYF. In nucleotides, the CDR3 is TGTGCCATTAAGCCGGGACTAGCGGGAGCCACCTCCTACGAGCAGTACTTC.

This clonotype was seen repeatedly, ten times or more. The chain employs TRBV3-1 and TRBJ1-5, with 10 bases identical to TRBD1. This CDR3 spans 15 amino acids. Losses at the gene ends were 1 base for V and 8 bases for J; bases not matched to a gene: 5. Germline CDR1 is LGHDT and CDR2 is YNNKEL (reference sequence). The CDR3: CASSQGQGAKKPQHF. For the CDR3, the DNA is TGTGCCAGCAGCCAAGGACAGGGGGCGAAAAAGCCCCAGCATTTT.

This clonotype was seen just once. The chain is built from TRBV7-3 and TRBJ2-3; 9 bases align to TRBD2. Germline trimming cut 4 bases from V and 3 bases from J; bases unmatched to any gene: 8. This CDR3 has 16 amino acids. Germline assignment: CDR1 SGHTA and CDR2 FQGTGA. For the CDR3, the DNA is TGTGCCAGCAGCTCCCAAGGGCGGGGGGGGACAGATACGCAGTATTTT. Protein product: CASSSQGRGGTDTQYF.

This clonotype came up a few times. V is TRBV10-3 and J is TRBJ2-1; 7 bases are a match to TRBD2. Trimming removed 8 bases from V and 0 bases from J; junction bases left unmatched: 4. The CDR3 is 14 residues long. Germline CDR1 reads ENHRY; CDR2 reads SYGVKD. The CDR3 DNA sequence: TGTGCCATCGTCGGCGGGAGCTCCTACAATGAGCAGTTCTTC. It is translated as CAIVGGSSYNEQFF.

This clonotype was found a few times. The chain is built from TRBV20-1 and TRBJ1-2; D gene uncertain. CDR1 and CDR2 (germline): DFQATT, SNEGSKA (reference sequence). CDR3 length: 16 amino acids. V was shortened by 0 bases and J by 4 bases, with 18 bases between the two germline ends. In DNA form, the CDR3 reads TGCAGTGCTAGAGATACGGGAACATCGGGTGGCTATGGCTACACCTTC. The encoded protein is CSARDTGTSGGYGYTF.